This TCR beta chain was observed in a study of CD8 T cells in ankylosing spondylitis. In making TCR beta libraries, quantitative 5'-RACE with molecular barcodes was used. One entry per CDR3 protein, called by TCRdb with MiXCR from the 5' RACE reads. Of approximately 350,000 distinct CDR3 sequences detected, roughly 14% appear once; the ten largest clones hold roughly 0.99%. This clonotype was found a few times. The sequence was collected from a male donor with ankylosing spondylitis or in good health (not recorded which). The sequenced material came from blood, either unsorted or a sorted T cell fraction (not recorded which).

In nucleotides, the CDR3 is TGTGCCACCAGTGGCGCCCAGGGACACACCGGGGAGCTGTTTTTT. Translation gives CATSGAQGHTGELFF. V gene TRBV24-1 combines with J gene TRBJ2-2, with D perhaps being TRBD1 or TRBD2 (5 bases each). CDR3 length: 15 residues. CDR1 is KGHDR, CDR2 SFDVKD, per germline. Trimming took 5 bases from V and 3 from J, leaving 12 bases between them.